One and the same sample provided the 11 T cell receptor beta chains below, sequenced in a study of Tregs in tolerant kidney transplant recipients. Measured with immunoSEQ multiplex PCR; TCRdb has only the in-frame clones, and not every one. This table has some 65,000 clones, about 83% appearing once. The sample taken for sequencing was CD4+ T cells from blood. Receptor source: a human donor in good health.

The chain uses TRBV7-9 and TRBJ2-3; 9 bases agree with TRBD2. Germline-derived CDR1 and CDR2 are SEHNR and FQNEAQ (reference sequence). The CDR3 is 15 residues long. Trimming at V came to 3 bases and at J to 3 bases, leaving 4 bases not matched to a gene. Written as DNA, the CDR3 is TGTGCCAGCAGCTTTATTGCGGGAGGGACAGATACGCAGTATTTT. It encodes CASSFIAGGTDTQYF.

The chain's CDR3 is CASSSGTLSYEQYF. The DNA for the CDR3 is TGTGCCAGCAGCTCAGGGACACTGTCCTACGAGCAGTACTTC. V usage is TRBV7-9 and J usage is TRBJ2-7; D perhaps matches TRBD1 (6 bases). This CDR3 contains 14 residues. Trimming removed 4 bases at V and 1 base at J, with 11 bases between. Germline values: CDR1 SEHNR, CDR2 FQNEAQ (reference sequence).

The chain links TRBV9 to TRBJ2-6, with D perhaps TRBD2 (6 bases). Per the germline V gene, CDR1 is SGDLS and CDR2 is YYNGEE. This CDR3 is 16 amino acids long. Deletions cut 1 base from V and 2 bases from J, with 10 bases between. The CDR3 nucleotides read TGTGCCAGCAGCGTAAGCGCGGGGCCTGGGGCCAACGTCCTGACTTTC. Translation gives CASSVSAGPGANVLTF.

The chain is built from TRBV7-3 and TRBJ2-2; D not resolved. This CDR3 is 15 amino acids long. CDR1 and CDR2 from the germline V gene are SGHTA and FQGTGA. V dropped 0 bases and J dropped 8 bases, with 13 bases sitting between them. DNA of the CDR3: TGTGCCAGCAGCTTAACCGCCCAGCATCATGGGGAGCTGTTTTTT. Its translation is CASSLTAQHHGELFF.

J is TRBJ1-2 and V is TRBV7-3, with a possible D match to TRBD1 (5 bases). The length of the CDR3 is 13 residues. Deletions cut 5 bases from V and 4 bases from J, with 11 bases between. CDR1 SGHTA and CDR2 FQGTGA come from the germline V gene. The CDR3 DNA is TGTGCCAGCAGCCCCACCGGGGGCTATGGCTACACCTTC. This sequence encodes CASSPTGGYGYTF.

CDR3 DNA sequence: TGTGCCAGCAGCTTGGCGGGCGGTCAGGGGGCGTACGAGCAGTACTTC. Protein: CASSLAGGQGAYEQYF. The gene calls are TRBV5-4 and TRBJ2-7, with 8 bases matching TRBD1. CDR1 and CDR2 from the germline V gene are SGHNT and YYREEE (reference sequence). The CDR3 loop spans 16 amino acids. With V trimmed by 0 bases and J by 4 bases, 9 bases remained unmatched.

The chain recombines TRBV6-4 with TRBJ2-1; no definite D call. CDR1 and CDR2 (germline): MRHNA, SNTAGT. V was pared by 7 bases and J by 3 bases, with 10 bases between. The CDR3 runs 13 residues. CDR3 protein: CASKGGLYNEQFF. CDR3 nucleotides: TGTGCCAGCAAGGGCGGCCTCTACAATGAGCAGTTCTTC.

This chain joins TRBV14 and TRBJ2-3; D not resolved. CDR1 SGHDN and CDR2 FVKESK come from the germline V gene. CDR3 size: 15 residues. V lost 1 base and J lost 5, with 13 bases in between. The CDR3 region has the DNA TGTGCCAGCAGCCAAGGAGTCGGGCGCGGAGATACGCAGTATTTT. Amino acids: CASSQGVGRGDTQYF. The variable domain in full, completed from reference TRBV14 and TRBJ2-3, reads EAGVTQFPSHSVIEKGQTVTLRCDPISGHDNLYWYRRVMGKEIKFLLHFVKESKQDESGMPNNRFLAERTGGTYSTLKVQPAELEDSGVYFCASSQGVGRGDTQYFGPGTRLTVL.

This rearrangement joins TRBV5-1 to TRBJ2-1, with a weak D call TRBD2 (6 bases). V lost 4 bases to trimming and J lost 9 bases, with 17 bases between them. The germline CDR1 and CDR2 sequences are SGHRS and YFSETQ. The CDR3 runs to 14 residues. The CDR3 here is CASSPGIGRGEQFF. The CDR3 bases are TGCGCCAGCAGCCCCGGAATCGGGCGGGGTGAGCAGTTCTTC. The variable domain in full, completed from reference TRBV5-1 and TRBJ2-1, reads KAGVTQTPRYLIKTRGQQVTLSCSPISGHRSVSWYQQTPGQGLQFLFEYFSETQRNKGNFPGRFSGRQFSNSRSEMNVSTLELGDSALYLCASSPGIGRGEQFFGPGTRLTVL.

The rearrangement uses TRBV5-8 and TRBJ2-5; unclear D gene. V lost 0 bases, J lost 2 bases, and 11 bases lay in between. The V gene's germline CDR1 is SGHTS and CDR2 YDEGEE. The CDR3 length is 15 residues. The CDR3 sequence: CASSLALSRQETQYF. The CDR3 DNA reads TGTGCCAGCAGCTTGGCCCTCAGCCGGCAAGAGACCCAGTACTTC.

This chain's CDR3 is CSVGRTEGYTF. The CDR3 nucleotides read TGCAGCGTTGGGCGCACTGAGGGCTACACCTTC. The rearrangement uses TRBV29-1 and TRBJ1-2; D gene uncertain. The CDR3 spans 11 residues. CDR1 is SQVTM, CDR2 ANQGSEA, per germline. Trimming left V 4 bases short and J 8 bases short, with 11 bases between.